This T cell receptor (beta chain) was sequenced for a study of blood T cells in healthy people across ages (dated by TCRdb to between 2014 and 2017). About the full investigation: In model experiments, template switching captured about one uniquely barcoded TCR beta cDNA molecule for every two T cells. Using deep sequencing normalized with unique cDNA molecular identifiers, the study measured how TCR beta repertoire diversity changes with age. The donors were split into four age groups: young (average approximately 16 years), middle-aged (nearly 40), aged (approximately 60) and long-lived (approximately 80). To avoid experimental bias, donors of different ages were distributed randomly across sequencing lanes. Using the same blood draw, the study looked at two additional independent replicas of 1 million unique cDNA reads for two donors, one aged 18 to 30 and the other aged 80 or older.

Concerning this clonotype itself: Its target antigen remains unknown. The record has no base qualities; no much larger clone is one base away.

Germline trimming amounts to 3 bases on V and 1 base on J, with 8 as the count of junction bases outside the gene matches. The germline V gene (reference sequence) gives CDR1 as DFQATT and CDR2 as SNEGSKA. CDR3 length: 15 amino acids, cysteine to phenylalanine. Only the CDR3 region is kept as DNA, spanning 45 bases read in frame from base 1. Study-wide findings and limitations: Total diversity estimates from one million sequenced T cells were considered lower bounds and underestimates. Conclusive comparison of naive and antigen-experienced compartments was prevented by the profiling of bulk unsorted PBMCs. A strong correlation was found between observed TCR beta diversity and the percentage of naive T cells measured by flow cytometry. As age increased, observed TCR beta diversity per million T cells dropped in a roughly linear way, and a significant reduction was already evident by age 40. Compared with the aged group, the long-lived group had more naive CD4+ T cells, fewer expanded clones and increased TCR diversity, a pattern suggesting age selection. Donor CMV infection status was unknown, potentially confounding age-related changes in expanded clonotypes.

The protocol used for the library was 5' RACE. The instrument given in TCRdb is Illumina HiSeq 2500. A second PCR of roughly 7 to 12 cycles was run with a J-beta primer mix and a sample-barcoded 5' primer. A template-switch 5' adaptor carrying 12 random nucleotides introduced a unique molecular identifier onto each TCR beta cDNA molecule. At least 2.5 million CDR3-containing paired-end reads were obtained from each sample. First-strand cDNA was synthesized from all RNA with the Mint cDNA synthesis kit, primed by a TRBC-specific oligonucleotide. Following uracil-DNA glycosylase treatment, all cDNA underwent a first 18-cycle PCR with the universal primers M1SS and BC2_uni_R. Concerning the study's data processing: For normalization, 1 million high-quality reads, each with a distinct molecular identifier, were randomly selected from each sample. Reads sharing molecular identifiers were discarded rather than binned into consensus sequences. MiTCR, set to a Q25 quality threshold and the strictest error-elimination algorithm, was used for CDR3 identification, clonotype clustering and error correction. A nonparametric unseen species model using Euler transformation provided a lower-bound estimate of total TCR beta diversity. TCRdb handled the public reads itself, with Q25 trimming in fastp and clone calling in MiXCR, and kept productive beta chains. Each CDR3 protein gets just one entry, which takes the most common genes and DNA from the rows behind it. Here the V and J calls rest on TCRdb's processing, not on the authors' analysis. This sample is represented by about 1.1 million distinct CDR3 sequences; around two fifths of them were singletons. The ten top clones hold around 14% of the sample.

Donors were a few dozen systemically healthy Caucasian individuals from Russia aged roughly 6 to 100 years. Each donor gave ten milliliters of peripheral blood, collected into EDTA-treated Vacutainer tubes. Ficoll-Paque density-gradient centrifugation was used to isolate PBMCs, with at least 6.5 million per sample. Trizol reagent was used to extract total RNA from the PBMCs, yielding at least 5 micrograms per sample. The percentages of naive CD45RAhigh/CD27high T cells were determined by flow cytometry on a PBMC aliquot from every donor. The TCR sequence derives from a young man in good health. The V and J genes are TRBV20-1 and TRBJ2-5; 7 bases in the middle match TRBD1. Sequencing input: blood. The CDR3 protein: CSARWDSKTQETQYF. DNA sequence: TGCAGTGCTAGGTGGGACAGTAAAACCCAAGAGACCCAGTACTTC.